A single sample is the source of the 23 T cell receptor beta chains below, sequenced in a study of T cells in Graves' hyperthyroidism and ophthalmopathy. The source material, RNA transcripts, was used to amplify TCR beta CDR3 regions. Carried out on the TCR CDR3, a first-round RT-PCR used the HTBI primer set. One entry per CDR3 protein, called by TCRdb with MiXCR from the multiplex PCR reads. In the table there are 550,000 to 600,000 distinct CDR3 sequences, over 15% of which are singletons. Material for sequencing was blood. These TCRs come from a woman aged 18-35 years with Graves' hyperthyroidism.

The chain has TRBV12-5 and TRBJ2-1, with D perhaps matching TRBD2 (6 bases). CDR1 and CDR2 (germline): LGHNT, FRNRAP. The ends were cut back, 0 bases at V and 6 bases at J, with 15 bases in the middle. The CDR3 runs to 16 residues. CDR3 region: CASGLVLGREVNEQFF. The CDR3 DNA reads TGTGCTAGTGGTTTGGTACTAGGCAGGGAGGTCAATGAGCAGTTCTTC.

The chain joins TRBV24-1 to TRBJ1-2; D is perhaps TRBD1 (6 bases). V gave up 7 bases and J gave up 6 bases, with 14 bases separating them. In germline, CDR1 is KGHDR, CDR2 SFDVKD. This CDR3 has 13 residues. The CDR3 sequence is CATSNRVYDGYTF. CDR3 nucleotide sequence: TGTGCCACCAGCAACAGGGTTTACGATGGCTACACCTTC.

The rearrangement uses TRBV20-1 and TRBJ2-2, with TRBD1 identical over 7 bases. In germline, CDR1 is DFQATT, CDR2 SNEGSKA (reference sequence). J gave up 2 bases and V 3 bases, and 6 bases lay outside the gene matches. The CDR3 covers 15 residues. This CDR3 reads CSARTGTANTGELFF. The CDR3 nucleotides are TGCAGTGCTAGGACCGGGACAGCTAACACCGGGGAGCTGTTTTTT.

The chain joins TRBV18 to TRBJ2-1; 8 bases agree with TRBD1. The junction had 13 bases not matched to a gene; V was cut back by 6 bases and J by 6 bases. This CDR3 has 16 residues. Germline loops: CDR1 KGHSH, CDR2 LQKENI. The CDR3 sequence: CASSSTVGTGVNEQFF. CDR3 bases: TGTGCCAGCTCTTCCACGGTCGGGACAGGTGTCAATGAGCAGTTCTTC.

This clonotype was seen only a few times. The chain has TRBV12-3 or TRBV12-4 and TRBJ2-7; D uncertain. V was shortened by 3 bases and J by 1 base, with 16 bases between the two germline ends. This CDR3 is 16 amino acids long. This chain's CDR3 is CASSLAGSKKSYEQYF. CDR3 sequence (DNA): TGTGCCAGCAGTTTGGCAGGCTCTAAGAAGTCCTACGAGCAGTACTTC.

The rearrangement joins TRBV7-9 to TRBJ2-7; D tentatively fits TRBD1 or TRBD2 (6 bases each). Germline CDR1 SEHNR, CDR2 FQNEAQ (reference sequence). The CDR3 totals 17 residues. V lost 0 bases and J lost 3, with 18 bases in between. CDR3: CASSLAGGLWTDYEQYF. The DNA for the CDR3 is TGTGCCAGCAGCTTAGCAGGGGGGCTGTGGACAGACTACGAGCAGTACTTC. Using reference TRBV7-9 and TRBJ2-7 for the parts outside the CDR3, the full variable domain is DTGVSQNPRHKITKRGQNVTFRCDPISEHNRLYWYRQTLGQGPEFLTYFQNEAQLEKSRLLSDRFSAERPKGSFSTLEIQRTEQGDSAMYLCASSLAGGLWTDYEQYFGPGTRLTVT.

In this sample, this clonotype turned up many times. The V call is TRBV12-3 or TRBV12-4, the J call TRBJ1-2, with 9 bases matching TRBD1. The V and J ends lost 6 bases and 6 bases, in that order; junction bases with no gene match: 5. The CDR3 is made up of 13 amino acids. For the CDR3, the DNA is TGTGCCAGCAGAAGGACAGGGGAGGATGGCTACACCTTC. Translating it yields CASRRTGEDGYTF.

This clonotype was detected a few times. The gene calls are TRBV19 and TRBJ1-1; D unclear. Germline V CDR1 and CDR2: LNHDA, SQIVND (reference sequence). Deletions cut 3 bases from V and 8 bases from J, with 16 bases between. The CDR3 has 14 amino acids. CDR3 sequence (DNA): TGTGCCAGTAGTATTCTGGCCGGAACGGACGAAGCTTTCTTT. It is translated as CASSILAGTDEAFF.

The rearrangement links TRBV27 to TRBJ1-5; D unresolved. The CDR3 is 13 amino acids. V dropped 4 bases and J dropped 4 bases, with 8 bases sitting between them. From germline, CDR1 is MNHEY and CDR2 SMNVEV (reference sequence). CDR3 region: CASSYSQNQPQHF. The CDR3 DNA follows: TGTGCCAGCAGTTACAGCCAGAATCAGCCCCAGCATTTT.

This clonotype was found a few times. J is TRBJ2-3 and V is TRBV6-4; 13 bases map to TRBD2. CDR3 length: 15 amino acids. Germline V gives CDR1 MRHNA, CDR2 SNTAGT. V was clipped by 2 bases and J by 4 bases; unmatched bases: 0. The CDR3 nucleotides read TGTGCCAGCAGTGACACTAGCGGGGGGGCAGATACGCAGTATTTT. Amino acid sequence: CASSDTSGGADTQYF.

The chain links TRBV5-1 to TRBJ2-1, with D unresolved. Germline CDR1 is SGHRS and CDR2 is YFSETQ. The CDR3 is 17 amino acids. V lost 0 bases and J 0 bases, leaving 13 bases between the germline ends. CDR3 DNA: TGCGCCAGCAGCTTGGTGTCCAGGAAAATCTCCTACAATGAGCAGTTCTTC. It yields the protein CASSLVSRKISYNEQFF.

This sequence joins TRBV14 and TRBJ2-3, with 8 bases lining up with TRBD2. Per germline, CDR1 SGHDN and CDR2 FVKESK. The CDR3 totals 16 residues. J was trimmed by 0 bases and V by 4 bases; bases with no gene match: 6. Here the CDR3 reads CASSRLGTSSTDTQYF. Written as DNA, the CDR3 is TGTGCCAGCAGCCGTCTCGGGACTAGTAGCACAGATACGCAGTATTTT.

This clonotype was counted many times. This sequence joins TRBV20-1 and TRBJ1-5, with D possibly matching TRBD1 (5 bases). The V gene's germline CDR1 is DFQATT and CDR2 SNEGSKA (reference sequence). The CDR3 covers 15 residues. V was clipped by 0 bases and J by 9 bases, with 18 bases between them. The CDR3 region is CSARDRGGDLGPQHF. CDR3 DNA sequence: TGCAGTGCTAGAGATCGGGGGGGAGACCTAGGGCCCCAGCATTTT.

This clonotype was picked up a small number of times. The chain combines TRBV2 with TRBJ2-1; D is perhaps TRBD2 (6 bases). CDR1 SNHLY and CDR2 FYNNEI come from the germline V gene. V was pared by 8 bases and J by 7 bases, with 12 bases between. The CDR3 spans 12 residues. The CDR3 loop is CASLGSSNEQFF. In DNA, the CDR3 is TGTGCCAGCCTCGGGAGTTCGAATGAGCAGTTCTTC. Full variable domain (remainder filled in from reference TRBV2 and TRBJ2-1): EPEVTQTPSHQVTQMGQEVILRCVPISNHLYFYWYRQILGQKVEFLVSFYNNEISEKSEIFDDQFSVERPDGSNFTLKIRSTKLEDSAMYFCASLGSSNEQFFGPGTRLTVL.

Here the CDR3 DNA reads TGTGCCAGCATCCCCGGCAGCGCAGGTTCACCCCTCCACTTT. Residues: CASIPGSAGSPLHF. The chain couples TRBV2 to TRBJ1-6; D is unclear. V lost 7 bases and J lost 9, with 16 bases in between. This CDR3 has 14 residues. CDR1 is SNHLY and CDR2 is FYNNEI in the germline V gene. The full variable domain, in which reference TRBV2 and TRBJ1-6 provide the parts outside the CDR3, is EPEVTQTPSHQVTQMGQEVILRCVPISNHLYFYWYRQILGQKVEFLVSFYNNEISEKSEIFDDQFSVERPDGSNFTLKIRSTKLEDSAMYFCASIPGSAGSPLHFGNGTRLTVT.

A few counts support this clonotype. V gene TRBV6-2 or TRBV6-3 combines with J gene TRBJ1-2, with a tentative D call TRBD1 (6 bases). The V and J ends lost 2 bases and 5 bases respectively, with 6 bases between them. Per the germline V gene, CDR1 is MNHEY and CDR2 is SVGEGT. The CDR3 is made up of 12 amino acids. The CDR3 DNA reads TGTGCCAGCAGTTACGGGACATATGGCTACACCTTC. Its translation is CASSYGTYGYTF.

V is TRBV5-1 and J is TRBJ2-3; 10 bases align to TRBD2. Trimming took 6 bases from V and 3 from J; bases not matched to a gene: 13. CDR3 size: 17 residues. The germline gives CDR1 SGHRS, CDR2 YFSETQ. The chain's CDR3 is CASMRLAGGYETDTQYF. The CDR3 DNA sequence: TGCGCCAGCATGAGATTAGCGGGAGGATATGAGACAGATACGCAGTATTTT.

In its sample, this clonotype was seen a few times. The chain has TRBV3-1 and TRBJ1-1; perhaps TRBD1 as D (6 bases). Germline CDR1 and CDR2: LGHDT and YNNKEL (reference sequence). The CDR3 has 14 amino acids. Deletions cut 4 bases from V and 3 bases from J, with 12 bases between. This CDR3 is CASSRQVRDTEAFF. In DNA form, the CDR3 reads TGTGCCAGCAGCCGACAGGTGAGGGACACTGAAGCTTTCTTT.

The CDR3 nucleotides are TGTGCCAGCAGTTTTTCGACAGAAGGTTACAATGAGCAGTTCTTC. Translating it yields CASSFSTEGYNEQFF. The chain couples TRBV12-3 or TRBV12-4 to TRBJ2-1; TRBD1 might be the D (5 bases). CDR3 length: 15 residues. Trimming took 3 bases from V and 4 from J, leaving 13 bases between them.

The sample holds a few counts of this clonotype. The chain uses TRBV7-2 and TRBJ2-2; unclear D gene. This CDR3 contains 15 residues. Trimming shortened V by 5 bases and J by 1 base, and 11 bases separated the two germline ends. The V gene's germline CDR1 is SGHTA and CDR2 FQGNSA. The CDR3 DNA follows: TGTGCCAGCAGCGAAAGGACGGTGAACACCGGGGAGCTGTTTTTT. Translation: CASSERTVNTGELFF.

This clonotype came up a few times. CDR3: CASSWTSLSYEQYF. CDR3 DNA sequence: TGTGCCAGCAGTTGGACTAGTCTCTCCTACGAGCAGTACTTC. V gene TRBV27 combines with J gene TRBJ2-7, with 7 bases that match TRBD2. Germline CDR1 MNHEY, CDR2 SMNVEV (reference sequence). This CDR3 has 14 amino acids. V gave up 4 bases and J gave up 0 bases; unmatched junction bases: 3.

This chain uses TRBV7-9 with TRBJ2-1, with TRBD2 matching over 11 bases. Germline lookup yields CDR1 SEHNR and CDR2 FQNEAQ (reference sequence). The ends lost 4 bases at V and 10 bases at J; junction bases unmatched: 9. CDR3 length: 15 amino acids. This CDR3 is CASSSIAGGPSEQFF. DNA for the CDR3: TGTGCCAGCAGCTCCATAGCGGGGGGGCCTTCGGAGCAGTTCTTC.

This clonotype was seen ten or more times. The chain combines TRBV18 with TRBJ1-1, with D uncertain. There are 16 residues in the CDR3. The ends were cut back, 6 bases at V and 0 bases at J, with 17 bases in the middle. Germline V gene data show CDR1 as KGHSH and CDR2 as LQKENI. The CDR3 protein is CASSTLRQTVNTEAFF. The CDR3 DNA sequence: TGTGCCAGCTCCACCCTCCGCCAGACCGTGAACACTGAAGCTTTCTTT.